The 16 T cell receptor beta chains below all came from one sample that was sequenced in a study of blood T cell repertoires in COVID-19. Profiling relied on immunoSEQ multiplex PCR, and the TCRdb table lists in-frame clones only, not all of them. In the table there are some 64,000 clones, approximately 85% of which are singletons. The sample was peripheral blood. The receptors come from a man aged 50-59 years with active COVID-19.

The genes are TRBV5-6 and TRBJ2-2; 11 positions match TRBD1. CDR1 is SGHDT and CDR2 is YYEEEE in the germline V gene. V trimming: 3 bases; J trimming: 0 bases; junction bases outside the gene matches: 4. This CDR3 is 17 amino acids long. The CDR3 protein is CASSWLGQGANTGELFF. DNA for the CDR3: TGTGCCAGCAGCTGGCTGGGACAGGGGGCGAACACCGGGGAGCTGTTTTTT.

This chain links TRBV19 with TRBJ1-5, with 8 bases lining up with TRBD1. Germline V gene lookup returns CDR1 LNHDA and CDR2 SQIVND (reference sequence). V trimming: 5 bases; J trimming: 3 bases; junction bases outside the gene matches: 6. The CDR3 is made up of 15 amino acids. The CDR3 here is CASSRTGSDNQPQHF. The CDR3 DNA reads TGTGCCAGTAGTCGGACAGGGTCCGACAATCAGCCCCAGCATTTT.

This clone was observed once. The chain couples TRBV5-1 to TRBJ1-1; 7 nucleotides match TRBD1. Germline V CDR1 and CDR2: SGHRS, YFSETQ. The V gene end was trimmed by 3 bases and the J gene end by 0 bases; junction bases not matched to a gene: 5. The CDR3 is 15 amino acids. The CDR3 region is CASSWGQLLNTEAFF. For the CDR3, the DNA is TGCGCCAGCAGCTGGGGACAGCTACTGAACACTGAAGCTTTCTTT.

The chain joins TRBV15 to TRBJ2-3, with 8 bases that match TRBD2. The CDR3 loop spans 13 amino acids. Germline trimming cut 8 bases from V and 1 base from J; bases unmatched to any gene: 2. Germline assignment: CDR1 LNHNV and CDR2 YYDKDF (reference sequence). Here the CDR3 DNA reads TGTGCCACCCGGCGGGGGGGCACAGATACGCAGTATTTT. Residues: CATRRGGTDTQYF. The full variable domain, in which reference TRBV15 and TRBJ2-3 provide the parts outside the CDR3, is DAMVIQNPRYQVTQFGKPVTLSCSQTLNHNVMYWYQQKSSQAPKLLFHYYDKDFNNEADTPDNFQSRRPNTSFCFLDIRSPGLGDTAMYLCATRRGGTDTQYFGPGTRLTVL.

The genes are TRBV6-5 and TRBJ1-1, with D perhaps matching TRBD1 (5 bases). Trimming took 5 bases from V and 8 from J, leaving 12 bases between them. The CDR3 contains 12 residues. Germline CDR1 reads MNHEY; CDR2 reads SVGAGI. CDR3 nucleotide sequence: TGTGCCAGCAGTACCACAGGAACCGAAGCTTTCTTT. As protein: CASSTTGTEAFF.

The genes are TRBV24-1 and TRBJ2-3; 10 bases map to TRBD2. The CDR3 totals 16 residues. With V trimmed by 3 bases and J by 6 bases, 8 bases remained unmatched. From germline, CDR1 is KGHDR and CDR2 SFDVKD. In DNA form, the CDR3 reads TGTGCCACCAGTGATGCGCTAGCGGGGGAAGAGGATACGCAGTATTTT. This translates into CATSDALAGEEDTQYF.

The genes are TRBV11-2 and TRBJ2-3; D uncertain. Trimming removed 4 bases from V and 8 bases from J, with 10 bases in between. The germline gives CDR1 SGHAT, CDR2 FQNNGV. The CDR3 runs 12 residues. CDR3 in amino acids: CASSSFGRTQYF. Here the CDR3 DNA reads TGTGCCAGCAGCTCCTTTGGGCGTACGCAGTATTTT.

This sequence joins TRBV27 and TRBJ2-6, with D possibly matching TRBD2 (6 bases). Germline V gives CDR1 MNHEY, CDR2 SMNVEV (reference sequence). This CDR3 is built from 15 residues. V was clipped by 11 bases and J by 2 bases, with 16 bases between them. Here the CDR3 reads CASQGLLTGANVLTF. The CDR3 DNA follows: TGTGCCTCGCAGGGACTGCTTACTGGGGCCAACGTCCTGACTTTC.

The V and J genes are TRBV7-2 and TRBJ1-4; 11 bases align to TRBD1. V shed 5 bases and J 7 bases; nucleotides not matched to a gene: 6. Per the germline V gene, CDR1 is SGHTA and CDR2 is FQGNSA. This CDR3 is built from 15 residues. The CDR3 nucleotides read TGTGCCAGCAGCGCCGGACAGGGGGCCGGTGAAAAACTGTTTTTT. This translates into CASSAGQGAGEKLFF.

This chain links TRBV9 with TRBJ1-3; TRBD1 might be the D (5 bases). V was shortened by 4 bases and J by 0 bases, with 8 bases between the two germline ends. This CDR3 comprises 14 residues. CDR1 SGDLS and CDR2 YYNGEE come from the germline V gene. The CDR3 sequence: CASSSGGSGNTIYF. In DNA form, the CDR3 reads TGTGCCAGCAGCTCGGGGGGCTCTGGAAACACCATATATTTT.

This clone has a single count. CDR3 amino acids: CASSSELGTAYTGELFF. The CDR3 DNA is TGTGCCAGCAGCTCCGAACTCGGGACAGCATACACCGGGGAGCTGTTTTTT. This chain joins TRBV5-6 and TRBJ2-2, with 7 bases lining up with TRBD1. In germline, CDR1 is SGHDT, CDR2 YYEEEE. This CDR3 comprises 17 residues. V trimming: 3 bases; J trimming: 3 bases; junction bases outside the gene matches: 11.

The rearrangement uses TRBV12-3 or TRBV12-4 and TRBJ1-1; D ambiguous. The V end lost 5 bases, the J end lost 7 bases, and 8 bases lay between the germline ends. This CDR3 contains 11 residues. The DNA for the CDR3 is TGTGCCAGCAGTCTCCGGGGTGAAGCTTTCTTT. Translation: CASSLRGEAFF.

The DNA of the CDR3 is TGTGCCAGCAGCGGAGGACAGGGGTCGGGCTACGAGCAGTACTTC. Its translation: CASSGGQGSGYEQYF. The chain has TRBV11-3 and TRBJ2-7; 9 bases fit TRBD1. This CDR3 has 15 residues. Germline V gene data show CDR1 as SGHNT and CDR2 as YENEEA. Trimming cost V 5 bases and J 3 bases; bases outside gene matches: 8. Full variable domain (rest looked up from reference TRBV11-3 and TRBJ2-7): EAGVVQSPRYKIIEKKQPVAFWCNPISGHNTLYWYLQNLGQGPELLIRYENEEAVDDSQLPKDRFSAERLKGVDSTLKIQPAELGDSAVYLCASSGGQGSGYEQYFGPGTRLTVT.

The chain is built from TRBV18 and TRBJ2-1, with 9 bases fitting TRBD2. Germline V lookup: CDR1 KGHSH, CDR2 LQKENI. The CDR3 contains 17 residues. V gave up 3 bases and J gave up 12 bases; unmatched junction bases: 18. CDR3 protein: CASSPPGQSGGMIAQFF. CDR3 nucleotides: TGTGCCAGCTCACCCCCAGGTCAGAGCGGGGGGATGATCGCGCAGTTCTTC. The entire variable domain, with the rest obtained from reference TRBV18 and TRBJ2-1, is as follows: NAGVMQNPRHLVRRRGQEARLRCSPMKGHSHVYWYRQLPEEGLKFMVYLQKENIIDESGMPKERFSAEFPKEGPSILRIQQVVRGDSAAYFCASSPPGQSGGMIAQFFGPGTRLTVL.

Only one count was recorded for this clone. V usage is TRBV5-1 and J usage is TRBJ2-1, with 12 bases identical to TRBD2. This CDR3 region has 16 residues. The germline V gene encodes CDR1 SGHRS and CDR2 YFSETQ. The ends lost 1 base at V and 10 bases at J; junction bases unmatched: 9. CDR3 DNA: TGCGCCAGCAGCTTGAAATCACTAGCGGGGGGTGAGGAGCAGTTCTTC. This encodes CASSLKSLAGGEEQFF.

V is TRBV3-1 (or the pseudogene TRBV3-2) and J is TRBJ2-4; a weak D match, TRBD1 (6 bases). This CDR3 comprises 19 residues. Germline V gives CDR1 LGHDT, CDR2 YNNKEL (reference sequence). Trimming cost V 2 bases and J 0 bases, with 20 bases left between them. The CDR3 sequence is CASSQSSSQGRIAKNIQYF. In nucleotides, the CDR3 is TGTGCCAGCAGCCAATCCTCATCCCAGGGGAGAATAGCCAAAAACATTCAGTACTTC.